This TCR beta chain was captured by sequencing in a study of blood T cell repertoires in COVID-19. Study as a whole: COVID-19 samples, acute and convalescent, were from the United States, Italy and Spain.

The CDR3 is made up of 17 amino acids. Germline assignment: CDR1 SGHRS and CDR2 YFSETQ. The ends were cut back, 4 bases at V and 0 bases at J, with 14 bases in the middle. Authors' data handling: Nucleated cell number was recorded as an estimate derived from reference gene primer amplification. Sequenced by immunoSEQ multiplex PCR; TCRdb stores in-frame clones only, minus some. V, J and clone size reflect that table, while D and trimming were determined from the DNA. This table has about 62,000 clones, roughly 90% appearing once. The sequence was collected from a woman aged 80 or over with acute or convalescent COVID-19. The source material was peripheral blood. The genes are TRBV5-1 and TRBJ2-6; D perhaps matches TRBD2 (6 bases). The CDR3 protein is CASSGGTENSGANVLTF. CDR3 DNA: TGCGCCAGCAGCGGAGGGACTGAAAACTCTGGGGCCAACGTCCTGACTTTC.